This entry features one T cell receptor (beta chain) sequence. Its antigen is not known. cDNA for TCRalpha and TCRbeta was amplified by nested PCRs of around 17 then roughly 10 cycles. For each CDR3 protein, TCRdb gives one entry from its re-call of the 5' RACE reads, without DNA. Its clone listing holds 310,000 or so distinct CDR3 sequences. Per the germline V gene, CDR1 is SGHTA and CDR2 is FQGNSA. The CDR3 covers 14 residues. The authors drew about 2.7 ml of blood from each donor. This entry is derived from a study of monozygotic twins with inflammatory bowel disease. Notes on the study in general: With others, IBD patients shared fewer clonotypes than healthy twins did, especially with disease activity. The existence of one strong signal or clonotype linked to IBD lacked support.

Sequences were obtained from blood. V and J are TRBV7-2 and TRBJ2-7; TCRdb's D call of TRBD1 is untestable without DNA. The TCR sequence derives from a human donor with ulcerative colitis or Crohn's disease, or a healthy co-twin of an affected twin (not recorded which). CDR3 protein: CASSQTGGFYEQYF.